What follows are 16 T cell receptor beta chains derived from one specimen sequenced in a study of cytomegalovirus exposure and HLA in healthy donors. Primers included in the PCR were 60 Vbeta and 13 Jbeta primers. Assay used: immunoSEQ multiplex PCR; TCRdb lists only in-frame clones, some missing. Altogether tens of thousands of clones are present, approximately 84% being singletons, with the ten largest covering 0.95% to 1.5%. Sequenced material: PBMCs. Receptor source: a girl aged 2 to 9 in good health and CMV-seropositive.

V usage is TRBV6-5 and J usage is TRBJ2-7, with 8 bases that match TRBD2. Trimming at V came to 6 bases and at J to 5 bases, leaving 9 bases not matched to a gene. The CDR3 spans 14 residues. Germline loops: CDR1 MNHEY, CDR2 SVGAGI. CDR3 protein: CASRRSGGPNEQYF. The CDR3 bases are TGTGCCAGCAGAAGGAGCGGGGGCCCTAACGAGCAGTACTTC.

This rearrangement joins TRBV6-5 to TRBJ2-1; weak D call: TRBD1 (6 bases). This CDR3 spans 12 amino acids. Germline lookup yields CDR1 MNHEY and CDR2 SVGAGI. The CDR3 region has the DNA TGTGTTACAGGGCGCGCCTACAATGAGCAGTTCTTC. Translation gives CVTGRAYNEQFF.

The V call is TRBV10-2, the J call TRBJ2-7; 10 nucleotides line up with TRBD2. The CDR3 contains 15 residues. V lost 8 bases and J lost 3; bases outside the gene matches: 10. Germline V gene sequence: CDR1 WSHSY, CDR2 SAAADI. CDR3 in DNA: TGCGCCAGCGCGGCGATAGCGGGAGGCCTCTACGAGCAGTACTTC. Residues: CASAAIAGGLYEQYF.

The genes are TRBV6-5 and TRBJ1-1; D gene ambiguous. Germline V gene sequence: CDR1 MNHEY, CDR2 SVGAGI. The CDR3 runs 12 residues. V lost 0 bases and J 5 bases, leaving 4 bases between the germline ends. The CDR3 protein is CASSYSSTEAFF. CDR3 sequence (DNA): TGTGCCAGCAGTTACTCGAGTACTGAAGCTTTCTTT.

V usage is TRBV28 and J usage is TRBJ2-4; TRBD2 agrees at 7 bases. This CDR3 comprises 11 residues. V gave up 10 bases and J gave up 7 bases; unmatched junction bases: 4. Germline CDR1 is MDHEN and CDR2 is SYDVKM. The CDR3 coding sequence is TGTGCCACCGGGGGGTGGAACATTCAGTACTTC. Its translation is CATGGWNIQYF. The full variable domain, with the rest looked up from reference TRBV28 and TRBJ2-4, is DVKVTQSSRYLVKRTGEKVFLECVQDMDHENMFWYRQDPGLGLRLIYFSYDVKMKEKGDIPEGYSVSREKKERFSLILESASTNQTSMYLCATGGWNIQYFGAGTRLSVL.

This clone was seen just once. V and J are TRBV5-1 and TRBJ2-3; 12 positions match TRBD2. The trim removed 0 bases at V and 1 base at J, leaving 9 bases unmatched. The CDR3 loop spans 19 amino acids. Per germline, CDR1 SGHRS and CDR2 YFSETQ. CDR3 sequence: CASSLDSRLAGARTDTQYF. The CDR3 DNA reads TGCGCCAGCAGCTTGGACTCTCGACTAGCGGGAGCGCGCACAGATACGCAGTATTTT.

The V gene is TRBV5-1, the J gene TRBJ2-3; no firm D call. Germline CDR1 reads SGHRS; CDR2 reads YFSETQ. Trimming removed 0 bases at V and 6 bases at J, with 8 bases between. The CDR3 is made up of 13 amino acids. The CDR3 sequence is CASSLGAADTQYF. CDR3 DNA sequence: TGCGCCAGCAGCTTGGGAGCTGCGGATACGCAGTATTTT.

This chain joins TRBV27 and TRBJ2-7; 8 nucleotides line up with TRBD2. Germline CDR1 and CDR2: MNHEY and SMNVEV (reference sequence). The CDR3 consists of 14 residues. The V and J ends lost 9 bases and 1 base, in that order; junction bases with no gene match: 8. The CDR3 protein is CASSSGGPSYEQYF. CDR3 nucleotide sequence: TGTGCCAGTTCAAGCGGGGGACCTTCCTACGAGCAGTACTTC.

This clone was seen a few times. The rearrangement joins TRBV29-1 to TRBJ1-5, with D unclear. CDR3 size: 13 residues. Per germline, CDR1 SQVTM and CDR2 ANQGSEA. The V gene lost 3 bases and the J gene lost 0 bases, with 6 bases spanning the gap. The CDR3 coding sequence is TGCAGCGTTGAGGAGGATAGCAATCAGCCCCAGCATTTT. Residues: CSVEEDSNQPQHF.

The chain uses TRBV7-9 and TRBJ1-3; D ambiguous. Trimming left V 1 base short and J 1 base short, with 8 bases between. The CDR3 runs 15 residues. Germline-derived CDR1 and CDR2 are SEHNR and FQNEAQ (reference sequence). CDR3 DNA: TGTGCCAGCAGCTTAGTAGGAGGGTCTGGAAACACCATATATTTT. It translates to CASSLVGGSGNTIYF.

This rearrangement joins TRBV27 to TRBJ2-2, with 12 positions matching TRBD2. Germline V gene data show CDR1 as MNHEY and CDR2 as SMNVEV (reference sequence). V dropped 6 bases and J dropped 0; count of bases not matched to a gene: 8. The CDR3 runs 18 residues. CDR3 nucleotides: TGTGCCAGCAGCACTAGCGGGAGGCCTAATCCGAACACCGGGGAGCTGTTTTTT. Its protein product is CASSTSGRPNPNTGELFF.

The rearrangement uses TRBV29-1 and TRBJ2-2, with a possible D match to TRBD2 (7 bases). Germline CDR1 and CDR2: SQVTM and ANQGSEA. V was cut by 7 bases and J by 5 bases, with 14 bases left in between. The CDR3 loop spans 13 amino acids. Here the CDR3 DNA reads TGCAGCGGGAGGGGGGGAAGTACCGGGGAGCTGTTTTTT. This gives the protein CSGRGGSTGELFF.

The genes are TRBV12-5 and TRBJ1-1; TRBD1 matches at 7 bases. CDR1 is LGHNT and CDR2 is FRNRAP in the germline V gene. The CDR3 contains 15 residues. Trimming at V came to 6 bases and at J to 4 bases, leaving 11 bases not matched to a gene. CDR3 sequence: CASGQQGTLRTEAFF. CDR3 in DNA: TGTGCTAGTGGCCAACAGGGGACCCTCCGCACTGAAGCTTTCTTT.

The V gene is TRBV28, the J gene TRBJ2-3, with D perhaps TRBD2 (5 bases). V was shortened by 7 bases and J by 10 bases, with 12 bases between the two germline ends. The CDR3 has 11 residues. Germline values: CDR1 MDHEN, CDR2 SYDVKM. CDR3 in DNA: TGTGCCAGCATGAGGGATAACGCGCAGTATTTT. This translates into CASMRDNAQYF.

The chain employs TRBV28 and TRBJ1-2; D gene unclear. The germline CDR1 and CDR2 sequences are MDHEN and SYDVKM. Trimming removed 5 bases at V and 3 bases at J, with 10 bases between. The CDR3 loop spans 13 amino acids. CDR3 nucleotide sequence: TGTGCCAGCAGTGAAACAGTTTACTATGGCTACACCTTC. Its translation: CASSETVYYGYTF.

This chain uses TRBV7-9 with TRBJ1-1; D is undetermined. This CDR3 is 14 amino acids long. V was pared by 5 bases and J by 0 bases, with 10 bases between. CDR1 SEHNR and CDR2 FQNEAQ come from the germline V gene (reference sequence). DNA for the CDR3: TGTGCCAGCAGCCCCACTTTAGTGAACACTGAAGCTTTCTTT. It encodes CASSPTLVNTEAFF.